The rows below give T cell receptor beta chains drawn from one sample of a study of graft-versus-host responses after intestinal transplantation. Using immunoSEQ multiplex PCR, the repertoire was profiled, and TCRdb retains in-frame clones only, with some absent. The sample gives 9,500 or so clones, around 87% of which show up once; 9.9% is in the top ten. The input for sequencing was PBMCs, taken 242 days after intestinal transplant. The receptor source for this set is a human patient who received an intestinal transplant, so some T cells may come from the graft donor. Both conserved end residues are trimmed from each CDR3. The order of the fields is clone size, V gene, J gene, CDR3 protein. Size values are once, few and many counts, or a class for expanded clones, and some rows have none.

-	TRBV27	TRBJ2-7	ASSPTGLEQY
-	TRBV21-1	TRBJ2-1	ASKTRSGFSYNEQF
-	TRBV28	TRBJ2-7	ASGRPSGRVGRVEQY
-	TRBV14	TRBJ1-2	ASSQDLFVDGYT
-	TRBV6-1	TRBJ2-5	ASSEVLATQY
-	TRBV6-1	TRBJ2-7	ASSEVAAAYEQY
-	TRBV10-3	TRBJ2-3	AIRGVRDRIILTDTQY
-	TRBV23-1	TRBJ2-3	ASSPTSGRDTQY
-	TRBV6-5	TRBJ2-1	ASSYMGVHNEQF
-	TRBV28	TRBJ2-7	ASSLATSGVRNEQY
-	TRBV27	TRBJ1-3	ASSLSPARGIGNTIY
-	TRBV9	TRBJ1-5	ASSVEGGNQPQH
-	TRBV11-2	TRBJ1-2	ASSFYNYGYT
-	TRBV7-7	TRBJ2-5	ASSALGAGAQETQY
-	TRBV4-3	TRBJ2-3	ASSRASGPTDTQY
-	TRBV14	TRBJ2-1	ASSQGRTVSDEQF
few	TRBV11-1	TRBJ2-7	ASSLGMLSNYEQY
-	TRBV14	TRBJ1-2	ASRSGQNYGYT
-	TRBV18	TRBJ2-1	ASSPGNEQF
-	TRBV30	TRBJ2-1	AWVKGQGAWSSYNEQF
few	TRBV30	TRBJ1-2	AWSVRGTGVYGYT
once	TRBV13	TRBJ2-7	ASSFRLAGESQY
-	TRBV10-3	TRBJ2-7	AVGTATYEQY
-	TRBV6-1	TRBJ2-5	ASSESAGAGETQY
-	TRBV13	TRBJ2-4	ASSPGLAGAGGIQY
-	TRBV1	TRBJ2-7	ASSQDVGAYEQY
-	TRBV10-1	TRBJ1-1	ASPLKYRDSPEAF
once	TRBV9	TRBJ2-1	ASSSHRGRDNEQF
-	TRBV11-3	TRBJ2-3	ASSLGPEADTQY
-	TRBV28	TRBJ1-2	ASSIPGALNGYT
-	TRBV20-1	TRBJ1-2	SARGGDGYT
-	TRBV7-9	TRBJ2-2	ASSPVGFGELF
-	TRBV7-2	TRBJ2-1	ASSPLASLNEQF
once	TRBV10-3	TRBJ2-5	AISESGTSGRETQY
-	TRBV13	TRBJ1-6	ASSWTQGRRGNSPLH
once	TRBV28	TRBJ2-1	AIWTSGRNEQF
-	TRBV21-1	TRBJ2-7	ASSKTRSSYEQY
-	TRBV9	TRBJ2-1	ASSAGTGGNEQF
-	TRBV28	TRBJ2-1	ASSHRSYDSPSYNEQF
-	TRBV5-1	TRBJ2-3	ASSWRASETDTQY
-	TRBV7-8	TRBJ1-3	ASSWGQVSGNTIY
once	TRBV6-4	TRBJ2-1	ASSPQGDEQF
-	TRBV12-5	TRBJ2-7	ASGADRIEHEQY
few	TRBV7-4	TRBJ1-2	ASSFPGGARGYT
once	TRBV27	TRBJ1-5	ASSLLGGVQPQH
few	TRBV5-1	TRBJ1-1	ASSLGGTNTEAF
-	TRBV9	TRBJ1-1	ASSVTPREAF
-	TRBV9	TRBJ2-1	ASSALAGADNEQF
-	TRBV6-4	TRBJ2-3	ASSDSGGGGTDTQY
-	TRBV19	TRBJ2-3	ASSRTRTDTQY
once	TRBV11-3	TRBJ2-7	ASSLSPGYEQY
once	TRBV7-2	TRBJ2-3	ASSPGRLAGGRGTQY
-	TRBV7-3	TRBJ1-1	ASSLKGGLNTEAF
-	TRBV9	TRBJ2-1	ASSVAERGEQF
-	TRBV5-1	TRBJ2-3	ASSLIPPPGQGPSGDTQY
-	TRBV9	TRBJ1-3	ASSPATGAISGNTIY
-	TRBV9	TRBJ2-1	ASSAVDRGHNEQF
once	TRBV7-9	TRBJ2-7	ASSLRGAYEQY
-	TRBV28	TRBJ2-6	ASSSAEITGANVLT